This T cell receptor (beta chain) is drawn from a study of blood T cell repertoires in COVID-19 (dated by TCRdb to about 2020). Regarding the complete study: The collaborator samples originated in the United States, Italy and Spain and spanned the acute and convalescent phases of COVID-19. The material from the prospective study consisted of cDNA or gDNA derived from T cells, B-cell-depleted T cells, or PBMCs. Subjects who had been exposed to COVID-19, were actively infected with it, or had recovered from it provided the deeply sampled blood TCRbeta repertoires that made up the dataset. The repertoires were released in a freely available public database meant as a resource for research on the immune response to SARS-CoV-2. Samples came from the ongoing ImmuneRACE study (first 160 participants) plus 1,254 subjects from 6 global collaborators. Sample metadata almost always included a de-identified subject ID, COVID-19 status, age in years and sex. Where HLA class I and class II types were available, the types were taken from metadata supplied by the sample provider, not from assay-based typing.

V is shortened by 6 bases, J by 4 bases, and the region joining them spans 10 bases. Sequences ENHRY (CDR1) and SYGVKD (CDR2) are obtained from the germline V gene. From the cysteine through the phenylalanine, the CDR3 covers 13 amino acids. Only CDR3 DNA remains: 39 bases, in frame from the first base. The immunoSEQ Assay, a bias-controlled multiplex PCR, was used to amplify TCRbeta CDR3 regions from genomic DNA. Processing in the source paper ran as follows. The number of nucleated cells in each sample was estimated from the amplification of reference gene primers within the assay. To quantify the absolute abundance of each unique TCRbeta CDR3 rearrangement, sequence reads were collapsed and filtered. For each sample, productive Simpson clonality was calculated as the square root of Simpson's diversity index over productive rearrangements. Not all clones reach the TCRdb copy of this immuneACCESS table, which keeps in-frame sequences only. Checked studies attribute under half of the gap to unresolved V genes and leave the rest unexplained. D and trimming come from the DNA, and the V and J calls and clone size come from that table. This sample lists a few hundred thousand clones; about four fifths were detected once. The ten largest clones add up to roughly 3.1% of the sample.

Here is what the overall study found, with its caveats: The quantity of clinical and demographic metadata differed by source and by participant and was supplied without curation.

As concerns this clone: Its antigen has not been determined. No much larger clone is present one base from it, and per-base qualities are unavailable.

The collaborating institutions used their own protocols to collect whole blood in K2EDTA tubes. Collaborator samples were shipped for TCRbeta analysis as frozen whole blood, isolated PBMCs, or DNA extracted from either sample type. This sequence originates from a woman aged 18-29 years with acute or convalescent COVID-19. Sequencing used peripheral blood. The rearranged segments are TRBV10-3 and TRBJ1-3; the D gene is perhaps TRBD1, from 6 matching bases. The CDR3: CAIRTGIGNTIYF. The DNA sequence is TGTGCCATCAGAACAGGGATCGGAAACACCATATATTTT.